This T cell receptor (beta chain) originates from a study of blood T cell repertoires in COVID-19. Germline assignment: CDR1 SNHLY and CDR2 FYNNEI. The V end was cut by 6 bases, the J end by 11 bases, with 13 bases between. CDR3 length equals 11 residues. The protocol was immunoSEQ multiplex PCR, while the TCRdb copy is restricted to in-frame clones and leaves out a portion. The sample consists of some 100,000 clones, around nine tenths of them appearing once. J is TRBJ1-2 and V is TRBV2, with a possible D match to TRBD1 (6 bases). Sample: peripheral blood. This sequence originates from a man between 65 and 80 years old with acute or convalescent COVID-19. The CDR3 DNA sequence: TGTGCCAGCAGCTACAGGGAGGGGTACACCTTC. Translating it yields CASSYREGYTF.